This T cell receptor (beta chain) was identified in a study of blood T cells in healthy people across ages (dated by TCRdb to between 2014 and 2016). For the wider study: Template switching captured roughly one uniquely barcoded TCR beta cDNA molecule per two T cells in model experiments. To track age-related changes in TCR beta repertoire diversity, the study relied on deep sequencing normalized with unique cDNA molecular identifiers. The study analyzed two additional independent replicas of 1 million unique cDNA reads from the same blood draw for two donors, one aged 18 to 29 and one aged 80 or older. To avoid experimental bias, donors of different ages were spread randomly across the sequencing lanes. Four age groups were formed from the donors: young (average around 15 years), middle-aged (approximately 40), aged (roughly 59) and long-lived (around 80).

General findings and caveats noted by the study authors: Bulk unsorted PBMC profiling prevented conclusive comparison of naive and antigen-experienced compartments. As age increased, observed TCR beta diversity per million T cells dropped in a roughly linear way, and a significant reduction was already evident by age roughly 40. Because the CMV infection status of the donors was unknown, age-related changes in expanded clonotypes may potentially have been confounded. There was a strong correlation between observed TCR beta diversity and the percentage of naive T cells measured by flow cytometry. Compared with the aged group, the long-lived group had more naive CD4+ T cells, fewer expanded clones and increased TCR diversity, suggesting age selection. Estimates of total diversity based on one million sequenced T cells were considered lower bounds and underestimates.

The library was obtained by 5' RACE. TCRdb names Illumina HiSeq 2500 as the instrument used. The second PCR ran for about 6 to 12 cycles and used a J-beta primer mix along with a sample-barcoded 5' primer. A template-switch 5' adaptor carrying 12 random nucleotides introduced a unique molecular identifier onto each TCR beta cDNA molecule. At least 3 million CDR3-containing paired-end reads were obtained from each sample. The Mint cDNA synthesis kit, primed by a TRBC-specific oligonucleotide, was used to synthesize first-strand cDNA from all RNA. After uracil-DNA glycosylase treatment, a first 18-cycle PCR used universal primers M1SS and BC2_uni_R on all cDNA. Processing in the source paper ran as follows. For normalization, 1 million high-quality reads were randomly selected from each sample, with every read carrying a distinct molecular identifier. Instead of being binned into consensus sequences, reads with shared molecular identifiers were discarded. MiTCR, set to a Q25 quality threshold and the strictest error-elimination algorithm, was used for CDR3 identification, clonotype clustering and error correction. A nonparametric unseen species model using Euler transformation provided a lower-bound estimate of total TCR beta diversity. TCRdb itself trimmed the public reads at Q25 with fastp, ran MiXCR and retained productive beta chains. Merged by CDR3 protein, the rows form single entries marked with the most common genes and DNA. TCRdb, not the authors, supplied the V and J calls. This sample is represented by some 900,000 distinct CDR3 sequences; 45% to 50% of them were singletons. Of the sample, around 15% is held by the ten largest clones.

Regarding this clonotype: Its antigen target is currently unknown. No qualities accompany the bases; no much larger clone lies one base away.

V lost 10 bases and J lost 6 bases, and the count of bases not matched to a germline gene is 8. From a lookup of the germline V gene, CDR1 and CDR2 are ENHRY and SYGVKD. The cysteine opens and the phenylalanine closes a CDR3 of 13 amino acids. Only the CDR3 part of the read is kept: 39 bases, read in frame from the first base. Systemically healthy Caucasian individuals from Russia, 39 in total and aged roughly 6 to 100 years, were included as donors. Approximately 9.3 milliliters of peripheral blood were collected from each donor into EDTA-treated Vacutainer tubes. Ficoll-Paque density-gradient centrifugation was used to isolate PBMCs, with at least 7 million per sample. Trizol reagent was used to extract total RNA from the PBMCs, yielding at least 6 micrograms per sample. Naive CD45RAhigh/CD27high T cell percentages were measured by flow cytometry on a PBMC aliquot from every donor.

The clonotype comes from a man aged 30-40 years in good health. This chain joins TRBV10-3 to TRBJ1-2; 10 central nucleotides agree with TRBD1. Material: blood. The nucleotides are TGTGCCACCGCGGGACAGGGGATCAATGGCTACACCTTC. The encoded protein is CATAGQGINGYTF.